What follows are 14 T cell receptor beta chains derived from one specimen sequenced in a study of blood T cell repertoires in COVID-19. The assay was immunoSEQ multiplex PCR, and TCRdb's table has in-frame clones only and misses some. The repertoire has approximately 270,000 clones, 70% to 90% of them found once; the top ten carry approximately 1.7%. The source material was PBMCs or T cells enriched from blood (not recorded which). These TCRs come from a man between 40 and 49 years old who had recovered from COVID-19.

V is TRBV2 and J is TRBJ2-3, with D unclear. Germline V gene lookup returns CDR1 SNHLY and CDR2 FYNNEI. This CDR3 spans 12 amino acids. V was pared by 5 bases and J by 0 bases, with 3 bases between. This CDR3 reads CASSLSTDTQYF. The CDR3 nucleotides are TGTGCCAGCAGTCTTAGCACAGATACGCAGTATTTT.

This clone was recorded once. The CDR3 spells CASIGAQRGGHNEQFF. The CDR3 bases are TGTGCCAGCATCGGAGCCCAGCGGGGGGGGCACAATGAGCAGTTCTTC. The chain couples TRBV2 to TRBJ2-1, with 10 bases that match TRBD2. Germline trimming cut 7 bases from V and 5 bases from J; bases unmatched to any gene: 11. The CDR3 spans 16 residues. Germline CDR1 is SNHLY and CDR2 is FYNNEI.

The rearrangement uses TRBV4-3 and TRBJ2-4; D unresolved. CDR1 is LGHNA, CDR2 YSLEER, per germline. This CDR3 spans 21 amino acids. Trimming left V 0 bases short and J 2 bases short, with 26 bases between. The CDR3: CASSQDVKVPRRPSTKNIQYF. In DNA, the CDR3 is TGCGCCAGCAGCCAAGACGTAAAGGTCCCACGGAGACCCTCGACCAAAAACATTCAGTACTTC.

The chain couples TRBV10-3 to TRBJ2-7; D may be TRBD1 (6 bases). Germline V gives CDR1 ENHRY, CDR2 SYGVKD. The V end lost 0 bases, the J end lost 3 bases, and 9 bases lay between the germline ends. This CDR3 comprises 14 residues. The CDR3 here is CAISESPGDYEQYF. Written as DNA, the CDR3 is TGTGCCATCAGTGAGTCCCCAGGGGACTACGAGCAGTACTTC.

The chain has TRBV27 and TRBJ2-2; weak D call: TRBD1 (5 bases). Germline CDR1 MNHEY, CDR2 SMNVEV (reference sequence). V was clipped by 2 bases and J by 0 bases, with 7 bases between them. CDR3 length equals 15 residues. The CDR3 region is CASSLGRANTGELFF. CDR3 DNA: TGTGCCAGCAGTTTAGGCAGGGCGAACACCGGGGAGCTGTTTTTT.

CDR3 protein: CASSLGTGSYEQYF. In nucleotides, the CDR3 is TGTGCCAGCAGTCTCGGGACAGGCTCCTACGAGCAGTACTTC. The chain uses TRBV28 and TRBJ2-7; 8 bases match TRBD1. CDR3 length: 14 residues. Germline V gene sequence: CDR1 MDHEN, CDR2 SYDVKM. The V and J ends lost 5 bases and 0 bases, in that order; junction bases with no gene match: 3. The full variable domain, rest sourced from reference TRBV28 and TRBJ2-7, is DVKVTQSSRYLVKRTGEKVFLECVQDMDHENMFWYRQDPGLGLRLIYFSYDVKMKEKGDIPEGYSVSREKKERFSLILESASTNQTSMYLCASSLGTGSYEQYFGPGTRLTVT.

V and J are TRBV5-5 and TRBJ2-7; a possible D gene is TRBD1 (7 bases). The ends were cut back, 0 bases at V and 5 bases at J, with 12 bases in the middle. CDR3 length equals 14 residues. Germline CDR1 and CDR2: SGHKS and YYEKEE (reference sequence). The CDR3 region is CASSLDRGGNEQYF. CDR3 nucleotides: TGTGCCAGCAGCTTGGACAGGGGAGGCAACGAGCAGTACTTC. The whole variable domain, remainder taken from reference TRBV5-5 and TRBJ2-7, is DAGVTQSPTHLIKTRGQQVTLRCSPISGHKSVSWYQQVLGQGPQFIFQYYEKEERGRGNFPDRFSARQFPNYSSELNVNALLLGDSALYLCASSLDRGGNEQYFGPGTRLTVT.

The V gene is TRBV7-9, the J gene TRBJ2-5, with 7 bases that match TRBD1. V shed 8 bases and J 2 bases; nucleotides not matched to a gene: 14. CDR1 and CDR2 (germline): SEHNR, FQNEAQ (reference sequence). The CDR3 consists of 16 residues. For the CDR3, the DNA is TGTGCCAGCGGGGTTTCGGGACAGCCATATCAAGAGACCCAGTACTTC. Translation gives CASGVSGQPYQETQYF.

The genes are TRBV30 and TRBJ1-5; D uncertain. V shed 0 bases and J shed 1 base, with 7 bases lying between them. Looked up from germline, CDR1 is GTSNPN and CDR2 is SVGIG (reference sequence). This CDR3 is built from 14 residues. The CDR3 sequence is CAWSVGGSNQPQHF. The CDR3 DNA reads TGTGCCTGGAGTGTAGGAGGGAGCAATCAGCCCCAGCATTTT.

This sequence joins TRBV6-5 and TRBJ2-2; TRBD2 aligns across 7 bases. The CDR3 is made up of 14 amino acids. Germline lookup yields CDR1 MNHEY and CDR2 SVGAGI. V lost 6 bases, J lost 9 bases, and 10 bases stayed unmatched. CDR3 bases: TGTGCCAGCAGCCCCGGGACTATTCCCAGGGAGCTGTTTTTT. Protein sequence: CASSPGTIPRELFF.

Notes on this clone: Other nucleotide sequences in the sample specify the same CDR3. The chain couples TRBV18 to TRBJ1-2; D is uncertain. CDR1 is KGHSH and CDR2 is LQKENI in the germline V gene. Trimming left V 3 bases short and J 5 bases short, with 10 bases between. The CDR3 loop spans 13 amino acids. CDR3 nucleotide sequence: TGTGCCAGCTCACCGTCAGGTGGGTATGGCTACACCTTC. This translates into CASSPSGGYGYTF.

The CDR3 bases are TGTGCCTGGAGTGTGGACAGGGGGCAAAAACTGTTTTTT. As protein: CAWSVDRGQKLFF. The chain employs TRBV30 and TRBJ1-4; 11 positions match TRBD1. CDR3 length: 13 amino acids. V shed 0 bases and J 9 bases; nucleotides not matched to a gene: 0. The germline gives CDR1 GTSNPN, CDR2 SVGIG (reference sequence).

The chain links TRBV4-1 to TRBJ2-7, with a tentative D call TRBD1 (5 bases). The CDR3 consists of 16 residues. The V end was cut by 1 base, the J end by 0 bases, with 13 bases between. The germline CDR1 and CDR2 sequences are MGHRA and YSYEKL. CDR3 sequence (DNA): TGCGCCAGCAGCCAAGCCGGGCGGCAGGGCTCCTACGAGCAGTACTTC. As protein: CASSQAGRQGSYEQYF.

The rearrangement links TRBV6-2 or TRBV6-3 to TRBJ2-3, with 9 bases lining up with TRBD1. The germline CDR1 and CDR2 sequences are MNHEY and SVGEGT. The CDR3 extends over 14 amino acids. The ends lost 5 bases at V and 7 bases at J; junction bases unmatched: 7. CDR3: CASSRTGDPYTQYF. The CDR3 nucleotides are TGTGCCAGCAGTAGGACAGGGGACCCCTATACGCAGTATTTT.